The present T cell receptor (beta chain) was sequenced within a study of T cell responses to AZD1222 COVID-19 vaccine. A word on this clone: Its cognate antigen is unknown.

Study-wide results and limits: A mostly white British donor set with more females was recruited, and clonal diversity was possibly underestimated. In the spike-specific TCR repertoire, nearly half reportedly target unmutated variant regions.

The protocol was immunoSEQ multiplex PCR, while the TCRdb copy is restricted to in-frame clones and leaves out a portion. The sample contains 150,000 to 200,000 clones, 75% to 90% of which appear only once. CDR3 length equals 13 residues. Losses at the gene ends were 4 bases for V and 5 bases for J; bases not matched to a gene: 2. CDR1 and CDR2 (germline): SEHNR, FQNEAQ (reference sequence). This TCR was recovered from an adult in good health. This rearrangement joins TRBV7-9 to TRBJ1-1, with TRBD1 matching over 9 bases. The sequencing here drew on peripheral blood, taken on day 0 of AZD1222 vaccination. The CDR3 region is CASSYRGRTEAFF. CDR3 nucleotides: TGTGCCAGCAGCTACAGGGGGCGGACTGAAGCTTTCTTT.